This is a list of T cell receptor beta chains from one sample in a study of T-cell memory formation after mild COVID-19. In TCRdb, the 5' RACE reads were re-called with MiXCR into one record per CDR3 protein. The repertoire holds around 300,000 distinct CDR3 sequences, 14% seen once, with over 20% in the top ten. Sequenced material: PBMCs or a T cell subset sorted from them (not recorded which). The receptors derive from a man between 18 and 29 years old who had mild COVID-19 (a few samples of this study predate the infection). Cell type and time point are not known. CDR3s leave out the opening cysteine and the closing phenylalanine or tryptophan.

cdr3_aa j_call v_call
SVGPRISYNEQF TRBJ2-1 TRBV29-1
ASRINRDTRFNYGYT TRBJ1-2 TRBV12-3/TRBV12-4
ASSSVGDFEQF TRBJ2-1 TRBV5-5
SARSVNSPLH TRBJ1-6 TRBV20-1
SALRDDSSYNEQF TRBJ2-1 TRBV29-1
SAGLAGATNEQF TRBJ2-1 TRBV20-1
SVRMQETQY TRBJ2-5 TRBV29-1
ASMEDREYQETQY TRBJ2-5 TRBV6-2/TRBV6-3
ASNGGNSNQPQH TRBJ1-5 TRBV6-2/TRBV6-3
ASSPGLAENTGELF TRBJ2-2 TRBV5-1
ASSPPGAYGYT TRBJ1-2 TRBV4-2
ASSDLDSRQGGYNEQF TRBJ2-1 TRBV25-1
SVGTSSYNEQF TRBJ2-1 TRBV20-1
ASSLKAGTGTDTQY TRBJ2-3 TRBV7-3
ASSGAVAGTGELF TRBJ2-2 TRBV2
ASSQAAGFSYEQY TRBJ2-7 TRBV3-1
ASSLVGRAGELF TRBJ2-2 TRBV11-2
AIRDRETNTEAF TRBJ1-1 TRBV10-3
ASSRGFGTEAF TRBJ1-1 TRBV11-3
ASSQDPLRTTLGAEAF TRBJ1-1 TRBV4-3
ASSQDVTTVFGYSPLH TRBJ1-6 TRBV4-1
ASSQPESTKNIQY TRBJ2-4 TRBV4-1
ASSPADGGNQETQY TRBJ2-5 TRBV5-4
ASSHRWNEKLF TRBJ1-4 TRBV14
ASSFYGELGNSEQY TRBJ2-7 TRBV7-9